These T cell receptor beta chains were read from a single sample in a study of blood T cell repertoires in COVID-19. Repertoires were generated with immunoSEQ multiplex PCR, while TCRdb's copy carries only in-frame clones and drops some. Of 350,000 to 400,000 clones in the sample, more than 75% were seen once. Sequences were obtained from PBMCs or T cells enriched from blood (not recorded which). These receptors were obtained from a woman between 18 and 29 years old who had recovered from COVID-19. Each CDR3 is given with its conserved first and last residue. The D gene is left open where the match is weak. Expanded clones are given a class, and other clones once, few, many or no size at all.

TRBJ1-5 - - TRBV7-2 TGTGCCAGCAGCTTCGACCTACAGGGGCCCCAGCATTTT CASSFDLQGPQHF
TRBJ1-1 TRBD1 - TRBV6-5 TGTGCCAGCATGGCCGGGACAGGGGGCACTGAAGCTTTCTTT CASMAGTGGTEAFF
TRBJ2-7 TRBD1 - TRBV5-6 TGTGCCAGCAGCCGAGACAGGGGCGGCGAGCAGTACTTC CASSRDRGGEQYF
TRBJ1-1 - - TRBV5-1 TGCGCCAGCAGCTTGTCTCAGGGATTACACACTGAAGCTTTCTTT CASSLSQGLHTEAFF
TRBJ2-1 - once TRBV5-1 TGCGCCAGCAGCAGGCTAGATAGCTCCTACAATGAGCAGTTCTTC CASSRLDSSYNEQFF
TRBJ2-2 TRBD1 - TRBV19 TGTGCCAGTAGTGTGGACAGGGAAGCCGGGGAGCTGTTTTTT CASSVDREAGELFF
TRBJ1-1 - - TRBV9 TGTGCCAGCAGCGGGGGGACATCGAGGCCGAACACTGAAGCTTTCTTT CASSGGTSRPNTEAFF
TRBJ1-3 TRBD1 once TRBV4-3 TGCGCCAGCAGCCTATCCGCCGGGACAGGGGTGAACACCATATATTTT CASSLSAGTGVNTIYF
TRBJ2-3 TRBD1 - TRBV30 TGTGCGGGCCAGGGGGAAAGCACAGATACGCAGTATTTT CAGQGESTDTQYF
TRBJ2-7 - - TRBV2 TGTGCCAGCCTGAGGGAGGTTGGCGAGCAGTACTTC CASLREVGEQYF
TRBJ2-2 - once TRBV7-8 TGTGCCAGCAGCTCCGGGGGCGGACTAGAGAACACCGGGGAGCTGTTTTTT CASSSGGGLENTGELFF
TRBJ1-5 - - TRBV27 TGTGCCAGCAGTCTCCAGTACGGGGGTAGCGAGCCCCAGCATTTT CASSLQYGGSEPQHF
TRBJ1-5 TRBD1 - TRBV7-8 TGTGCCAGCAGCGGAACCGGGACAGGGTGGAATCAGCCCCAGCATTTT CASSGTGTGWNQPQHF
TRBJ2-5 TRBD2 - TRBV9 TGTGCCAGCAGCGTAGCCGTAGCGGGGGGTCAAGAGACCCAGTACTTC CASSVAVAGGQETQYF
TRBJ2-2 - - TRBV5-6 TGTGCCAGCAGCCCTGAGGTGAAAAACACCGGGGAGCTGTTTTTT CASSPEVKNTGELFF
TRBJ2-7 - - TRBV27 TGTGCCAGCAGTTTAGAGACCCGGAGGCACGAGCAGTACTTC CASSLETRRHEQYF
TRBJ1-5 TRBD1 once TRBV7-9 TGTGCCAGCAGCCCAGGGACAGTTTACGAGCCCCAGCATTTT CASSPGTVYEPQHF
TRBJ2-7 - - TRBV3-1/TRBV3-2 TGTGCCAGCAGCCAATTGCAGGGTTACGAGCAGTACTTC CASSQLQGYEQYF
TRBJ1-1 - - TRBV6-1 TGTGCCAGCAGTGACGTCTTGAACACTGAAGCTTTCTTT CASSDVLNTEAFF
TRBJ2-5 - once TRBV25-1 TGTGCCAGCAGTGGGTGGATCGGTCGGGGTAGGGAGACCCAGTACTTC CASSGWIGRGRETQYF
TRBJ1-1 - - TRBV11-2 TGTGCCAGCAGCTCGGTAGGGGGGGCACCCGGCACTGAAGCTTTCTTT CASSSVGGAPGTEAFF
TRBJ1-3 - - TRBV28 TGTGCCAGCAGTTTGTCAGGGCATGGAAACACCATATATTTT CASSLSGHGNTIYF
TRBJ2-2 TRBD1 few TRBV2 TGTGCCAGCAGTGCTTGGGACAGGGGCCCGAGAACCGGGGAGCTGTTTTTT CASSAWDRGPRTGELFF
TRBJ1-2 - - TRBV2 TGTGCCAGCAGTGCGGGGTTTTTCTATGGCTACACCTTC CASSAGFFYGYTF
TRBJ1-2 TRBD1 - TRBV6-5 TGTGCCAGCAGTCGCAGGGGGCAAGGTGGCTACACCTTC CASSRRGQGGYTF
TRBJ2-1 TRBD1 - TRBV6-5 TGTGCCAGCACTTGGACAGGGTTTTCCTACAATGAGCAGTTCTTC CASTWTGFSYNEQFF
TRBJ1-5 TRBD1 - TRBV2 TGTGCCAGCAGCGAAAGGACAGGGAAATTTAGCAATCAGCCCCAGCATTTT CASSERTGKFSNQPQHF
TRBJ2-5 - - TRBV15 TGTGCCACCAGCAGTACGACACAGGGCCAAGAGACCCAGTACTTC CATSSTTQGQETQYF
TRBJ2-1 TRBD2 - TRBV6-5 TGTGCCAGCAACATAGCGGGGGGCTCCTACAATGAGCAGTTCTTC CASNIAGGSYNEQFF
TRBJ2-7 TRBD1 - TRBV6-5 TGTGCCAGCAGTTCCCGGGACAGGGGAAGGAACGAGCAGTACTTC CASSSRDRGRNEQYF
TRBJ1-2 TRBD1 once TRBV3-1/TRBV3-2 TGTGCCAGCAGCCATCCGACAGGGAAGGATGGCTACACCTTC CASSHPTGKDGYTF
TRBJ1-4 - - TRBV7-6 TGTGCCAGCAGCCGGGGGGGGACATATGAAAAACTGTTTTTT CASSRGGTYEKLFF
TRBJ1-2 - once TRBV12-5 TGTGCTAGTGGTTTGCAGGACTATGGCTACACCTTC CASGLQDYGYTF
TRBJ2-5 TRBD2 - TRBV7-2 TGTGCCAGCAGCATAATGGGGGGGGGACAAGAGACCCAGTACTTC CASSIMGGGQETQYF
TRBJ1-2 TRBD1 - TRBV5-1 TGCGCCAGCAGCTTGGGCCGAAACAGGGGAGACTATGGCTACACCTTC CASSLGRNRGDYGYTF
TRBJ2-3 - once TRBV21-1 TGTGCCAGCAGCATAAAGACTAGCGGGGTTCCCGGCACAGATACGCAGTATTTT CASSIKTSGVPGTDTQYF
TRBJ2-1 TRBD2 - TRBV6-5 TGTGCCAGCAGTTACGGCGGGGGGGCAGGCTACCTCTTC CASSYGGGAGYLF
TRBJ2-1 TRBD2 - TRBV14 TGTGCCAGCAGCTTGCTAGCGGGGAGCTCCTACAATGAGCAGTTCTTC CASSLLAGSSYNEQFF
TRBJ1-1 - - TRBV12-2 TGTGCAAGTCGCACCCCCACATTCTCGAGCAGGAGGGACACTGAAGCTTTCTTT CASRTPTFSSRRDTEAFF
TRBJ1-2 TRBD1 - TRBV19 TGTGCCAGTAGTATAGTTCGCCTCGGTGGACAGGGGATTCGAGGCTACACCTTC CASSIVRLGGQGIRGYTF
TRBJ1-1 - - TRBV9 TGTGCCAGCAGCGTATCTGGGAGGGTAGAGGACACTGAAGCTTTCTTT CASSVSGRVEDTEAFF
TRBJ1-1 TRBD1 - TRBV5-1 TGCGCCAGCAGCTTGGATAAGGTGGCAGGGGGCTATCGAACTGAAGCTTTCTTT CASSLDKVAGGYRTEAFF
TRBJ1-1 - - TRBV2 TGTGCCAGCAGTGTCTTGAACACTGAAGCTTTCTTT CASSVLNTEAFF
TRBJ1-2 - - TRBV29-1 TGCAGCGTTGGATCCCCCGACGACAGCTACACCTTC CSVGSPDDSYTF
TRBJ1-1 - - TRBV3-1/TRBV3-2 TGTGCCAGCAGCCAAAGCGGGGGGGACACTGAAGCTTTCTTT CASSQSGGDTEAFF
TRBJ1-2 - once TRBV9 TGTGCCAGCAGCGTTACCAGAAATGGCTACACCTTC CASSVTRNGYTF
TRBJ1-4 - once TRBV7-2 TGTGCCAGCAGCTTGCGGGGTCGAGCTAATGAAAAACTGTTTTTT CASSLRGRANEKLFF
TRBJ1-1 - - TRBV6-1 TGTGCCAGCAGTGAAGCGTACAGGGCGCTGAACACTGAAGCTTTCTTT CASSEAYRALNTEAFF
TRBJ1-2 - once TRBV18 TGTGCCAGCTCACCATTCGAGGGCTACACCTTC CASSPFEGYTF
TRBJ1-2 - - TRBV6-5 TGTGCCAGCAGAATACAGGGACGCTATGGCTACACCTTC CASRIQGRYGYTF
TRBJ1-1 - - TRBV3-1/TRBV3-2 TGTGCCAGCAGCCCAGGGAGGATGAACACTGAAGCTTTCTTT CASSPGRMNTEAFF
TRBJ2-7 - few TRBV20-1 TGCAGTGCTAGCCGGAGCTACGAGCAGTACTTC CSASRSYEQYF
TRBJ2-1 - - TRBV28 TGTGCCAGCAGGGTTAGCGGTACCTACAATGAGCAGTTCTTC CASRVSGTYNEQFF
TRBJ2-3 - - TRBV4-1 TGCGCCAGCAGCCAGGCCGGGGAGCTCGATACGCAGTATTTT CASSQAGELDTQYF
TRBJ2-5 - - TRBV5-5 TGTGCCAGCAGCTTGCTGGGGGCCACTCAAGAGACCCAGTACTTC CASSLLGATQETQYF
TRBJ2-2 - - TRBV27 TGTGCCAGCAGTCCGGGGACCGGGGAGCTGTTTTTT CASSPGTGELFF
TRBJ1-1 - - TRBV7-9 TGTGCCAGCAGCCTAAAGACAGAGAACACTGAAGCTTTCTTT CASSLKTENTEAFF
TRBJ2-5 - - TRBV6-5 TGTGCCAGCAGTTACTCGAGTCATCTCGGAGAGACCCAGTACTTC CASSYSSHLGETQYF
TRBJ2-7 TRBD2 once TRBV19 TGTGCCAGTAGTATAGTTGGGACTAGAGGTATGGACGAGCAGTACTTC CASSIVGTRGMDEQYF
TRBJ1-5 TRBD1 - TRBV5-5 TGTGCCAGCAGCTTCGGGACAGGGGGTTCTAGCAATCAGCCCCAGCATTTT CASSFGTGGSSNQPQHF